The T cell receptor (beta chain) under discussion was sequenced for a study of cytomegalovirus exposure and HLA in healthy donors. PCR involved 60 Vbeta and 13 Jbeta primers. TCRdb's table, derived via immunoSEQ multiplex PCR, lists solely in-frame clones and lacks some. Of approximately 120,000 clones in the sample, approximately 80% were seen once. Study-wide points: One cluster of highly shared sequence variants probably arose as a sequencing artifact.

About this clone: Antigen: not known.

Germline V gives CDR1 MNHEY, CDR2 SMNVEV (reference sequence). This CDR3 has 18 amino acids. Germline trimming cut 4 bases from V and 3 bases from J; bases unmatched to any gene: 12. Specimen: PBMCs. This sequence was found in a woman younger than 45 in good health and CMV-seronegative. The chain carries TRBV27 and TRBJ2-7; TRBD2 matches at 13 bases. CDR3 coding DNA: TGTGCCAGCAGTTCCATGGCGGGACTAGCGGGGCTCTACTACGAGCAGTACTTC. Translating gives CASSSMAGLAGLYYEQYF.